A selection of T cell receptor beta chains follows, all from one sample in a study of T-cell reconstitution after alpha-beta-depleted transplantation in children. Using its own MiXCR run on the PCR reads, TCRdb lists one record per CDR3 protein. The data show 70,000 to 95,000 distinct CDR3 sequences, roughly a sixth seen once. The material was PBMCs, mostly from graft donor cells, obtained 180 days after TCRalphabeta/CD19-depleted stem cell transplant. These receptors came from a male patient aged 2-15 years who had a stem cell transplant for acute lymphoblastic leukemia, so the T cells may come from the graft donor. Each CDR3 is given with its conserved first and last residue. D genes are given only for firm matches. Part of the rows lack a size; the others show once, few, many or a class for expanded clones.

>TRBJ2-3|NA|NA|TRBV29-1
CSVGGRGNTQYF
TGCAGCGTTGGAGGGCGGGGTAATACGCAGTATTTT
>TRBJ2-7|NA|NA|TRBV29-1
CSALHPGSSSYEQYF
TGCAGCGCTCTACATCCAGGGTCCAGCTCCTACGAGCAGTACTTC
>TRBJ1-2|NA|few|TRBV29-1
CSVAGLYNYGYTF
TGCAGCGTTGCGGGACTCTATAACTATGGCTACACCTTC
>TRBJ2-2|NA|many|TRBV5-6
CASSFEQGRPNTGELFF
TGTGCCAGCAGCTTCGAACAGGGCCGCCCGAACACCGGGGAGCTGTTTTTT
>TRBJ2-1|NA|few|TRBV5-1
CASSLGTAVTTIDPNEQFF
TGCGCCAGCAGCTTGGGGACTGCTGTTACGACCATCGACCCCAATGAGCAGTTCTTC
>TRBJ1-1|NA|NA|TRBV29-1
CSVDRGAMNTEAFF
TGCAGCGTTGACAGGGGCGCCATGAACACTGAAGCTTTCTTT
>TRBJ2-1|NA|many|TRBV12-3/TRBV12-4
CASSRNGVTRFF
TGTGCCAGCAGTCGAAACGGGGTTACGCGGTTCTTC
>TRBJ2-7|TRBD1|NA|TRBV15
CATSRPGGNAYEQYF
TGTGCCACCAGCAGACCAGGGGGTAACGCCTACGAGCAGTACTTC
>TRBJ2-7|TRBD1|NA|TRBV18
CASSPGGPGTGLGEQYF
TGTGCCAGCTCACCCGGAGGCCCCGGGACAGGGCTCGGCGAGCAGTACTTC
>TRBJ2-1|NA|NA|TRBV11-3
CASSFFEGRDEQFF
TGTGCCAGCAGCTTTTTCGAGGGCCGGGATGAGCAGTTCTTC
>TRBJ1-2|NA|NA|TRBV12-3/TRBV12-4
CASSPSSGGGYTF
TGTGCCAGCAGTCCATCCAGCGGGGGAGGCTACACCTTC
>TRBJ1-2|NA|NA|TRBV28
CASMTSTFGYTF
TGTGCCAGCATGACGAGTACTTTTGGCTACACCTTC